This T cell receptor (beta chain) was found in a study of blood T cell repertoires in COVID-19. Germline V gene sequence: CDR1 SGHVS, CDR2 FNYEAQ. The CDR3 contains 15 residues. The junction had 9 bases not matched to a gene; V was cut back by 5 bases and J by 4 bases. As originally analysed: Estimated nucleated cell counts came from reference gene primer amplification. Assay: immunoSEQ multiplex PCR; the TCRdb copy retains only in-frame clones and omits some. V, J and clone size were drawn from that table, and D and trimming were deduced from the DNA. The sample lists about 62,000 clones, roughly nine tenths seen once, with more than 15% in the top ten.

Source material: peripheral blood. The TCR comes from a woman in her sixties or seventies with COVID-19, enrolled during active disease. The J gene is TRBJ1-1, the V gene TRBV7-6, with 8 nucleotides matching TRBD1. For the CDR3, the DNA is TGTGCCAGCAGCCCCTCACAGGGGGGAAGCACTGAAGCTTTCTTT. It yields the protein CASSPSQGGSTEAFF.